Following are 29 T cell receptor beta chains from one sample sequenced in a study of T cell repertoires in cytomegalovirus infection. Their recognized antigens are unknown. TCRdb itself ran the reads through MiXCR, one entry per CDR3 protein. This sample carries about 770,000 distinct CDR3 sequences, about 28% of them seen once, and the ten largest clones take approximately 14%. Material: cultured CD8+ T cells from PBMCs, obtained from culture after CMV antigen stimulation. The origin of the receptors is a human donor in good health (CMV status not recorded). Some clones in this sample may be carry-over from other donors' samples.

This clonotype was seen only a few times. V and J are TRBV4-1 and TRBJ1-5; no firm D call. Germline CDR1 MGHRA, CDR2 YSYEKL. The CDR3 runs to 17 residues. The germline V and J ends were trimmed by 1 base and 0 bases, with 13 bases remaining between them. Here the CDR3 DNA reads TGCGCCAGCAGCCAAGTGTTGGCAGGAGTTAGCAATCAGCCCCAGCATTTT. Protein sequence: CASSQVLAGVSNQPQHF.

This clonotype was picked up a small number of times. The chain couples TRBV12-3 or TRBV12-4 to TRBJ1-1, with D perhaps matching TRBD1 (5 bases). The CDR3 length is 14 residues. The germline V and J ends were trimmed by 6 bases and 5 bases, with 16 bases remaining between them. CDR3 amino acids: CASSRPGGSTEAFF. The CDR3 DNA is TGTGCCAGCAGCCGACCCGGGGGAAGTACTGAAGCTTTCTTT.

This clonotype was found a few times. The chain joins TRBV6-6 to TRBJ1-5, with 9 bases fitting TRBD1. The CDR3 spans 16 residues. The germline CDR1 and CDR2 sequences are MNHNY and SVGAGI (reference sequence). The ends lost 7 bases at V and 0 bases at J; junction bases unmatched: 7. In DNA, the CDR3 is TGTGCCAGCACGACAGGGGGAGTTTATAGCAATCAGCCCCAGCATTTT. Translating gives CASTTGGVYSNQPQHF.

The genes are TRBV7-9 and TRBJ1-1, with a weak D call TRBD1 (6 bases). The CDR3 is 18 amino acids. Germline values: CDR1 SEHNR, CDR2 FQNEAQ (reference sequence). Trimming removed 5 bases at V and 1 base at J, with 23 bases between. The CDR3 bases are TGTGCCAGCAGCCCCCGGGGATGGGCAGGGGCGAGGAACACTGAAGCTTTCTTT. Translation gives CASSPRGWAGARNTEAFF.

V gene TRBV18 combines with J gene TRBJ2-2; D is perhaps TRBD1 (6 bases). V was cut by 5 bases and J by 2 bases, with 12 bases left in between. The CDR3 loop spans 15 amino acids. Germline loops: CDR1 KGHSH, CDR2 LQKENI. DNA for the CDR3: TGTGCCAGCTCAACCGGGACACCAAACACCGGGGAGCTGTTTTTT. It codes for CASSTGTPNTGELFF.

This clonotype occurred a few times. The chain recombines TRBV28 with TRBJ2-5; 8 bases align to TRBD2. The CDR3 loop spans 14 amino acids. Losses at the gene ends were 7 bases for V and 3 bases for J; bases not matched to a gene: 7. Germline loops: CDR1 MDHEN, CDR2 SYDVKM. DNA of the CDR3: TGTGCCAGCACCCTACTCGGGGGGGAAGAGACCCAGTACTTC. Translation: CASTLLGGEETQYF.

CDR3 protein: CASSSLGRTEAFF. The CDR3 DNA sequence: TGTGCCAGCAGTTCTCTCGGTCGGACTGAAGCTTTCTTT. The chain joins TRBV12-3 or TRBV12-4 to TRBJ1-1; D gene ambiguous. The CDR3 is 13 residues long. V gave up 4 bases and J gave up 5 bases, with 11 bases separating them.

There are a few counts of this clonotype. The genes are TRBV6-1 and TRBJ2-7; D gene unclear. V was trimmed by 3 bases and J by 6 bases, leaving 21 bases between them. Germline lookup yields CDR1 MNHNS and CDR2 SASEGT. CDR3 size: 16 residues. This CDR3 is CASSETSQIPLGEQYV. The CDR3 DNA follows: TGTGCCAGCAGTGAGACCAGCCAGATACCTCTGGGCGAGCAGTACGTC.

This clonotype was picked up many times. This sequence joins TRBV7-8 and TRBJ2-3; unclear D gene. CDR3 length: 17 amino acids. Trimming removed 4 bases at V and 4 bases at J, with 21 bases between. Germline V gene data show CDR1 as SGHVS and CDR2 as FQNEAQ. The CDR3 sequence is CASSYWEGKPDPDTQYF. CDR3 DNA: TGTGCCAGCAGCTACTGGGAAGGGAAGCCGGACCCAGATACGCAGTATTTT. Looking up the rest from reference TRBV7-8 and TRBJ2-3 gives the full variable domain: GAGVSQSPRYKVAKRGQDVALRCDPISGHVSLFWYQQALGQGPEFLTYFQNEAQLDKSGLPSDRFFAERPEGSVSTLKIQRTQQEDSAVYLCASSYWEGKPDPDTQYFGPGTRLTVL.

The chain recombines TRBV10-3 with TRBJ2-5; 8 bases agree with TRBD2. The CDR3 spans 15 residues. Losses at the gene ends were 5 bases for V and 5 bases for J; bases not matched to a gene: 10. Germline-derived CDR1 and CDR2 are ENHRY and SYGVKD. Written as DNA, the CDR3 is TGTGCCATCAGTACCCCTAGCGGGTTGGGCGAGACCCAGTACTTC. This translates into CAISTPSGLGETQYF.

This clonotype turned up a few times. The V and J genes are TRBV7-2 and TRBJ2-3, with D maybe TRBD2 (6 bases). The CDR3 has 12 residues. The V gene's germline CDR1 is SGHTA and CDR2 FQGNSA. Trimming removed 10 bases from V and 3 bases from J, with 11 bases in between. CDR3 sequence (DNA): TGTGCCACCCGGAGGGGTACAGATACGCAGTATTTT. Translation: CATRRGTDTQYF.

This clonotype has only a few counts. The CDR3 loop reads CASSFTQAYEQYV. The CDR3 DNA follows: TGTGCCAGCAGCTTCACACAGGCCTACGAGCAGTACGTC. This chain links TRBV7-9 with TRBJ2-7; tentative D call: TRBD1 (5 bases). The CDR3 contains 13 residues. In germline, CDR1 is SEHNR, CDR2 FQNEAQ (reference sequence). Trimming shortened V by 3 bases and J by 2 bases, and 8 bases separated the two germline ends.

V is TRBV7-8 and J is TRBJ1-1, with D possibly TRBD1 on 5 matching bases. Germline lookup yields CDR1 SGHVS and CDR2 FQNEAQ. The CDR3 runs to 15 residues. V dropped 5 bases and J dropped 0 bases, with 13 bases sitting between them. CDR3: CASSPRSGMNTEAFF. The CDR3 DNA follows: TGTGCCAGCAGCCCCCGATCAGGGATGAACACTGAAGCTTTCTTT.

This rearrangement joins TRBV7-3 to TRBJ1-1; 9 positions match TRBD1. CDR3 length: 17 residues. Germline loops: CDR1 SGHTA, CDR2 FQGTGA. V shed 0 bases and J 0 bases; nucleotides not matched to a gene: 5. The CDR3 DNA reads TGTGCCAGCAGCTTAACCGGGACAGGGTACATGAACACTGAAGCTTTCTTT. Its protein product is CASSLTGTGYMNTEAFF.

At least ten counts were recorded for this clonotype. V usage is TRBV7-6 and J usage is TRBJ2-2; D is possibly TRBD2 (5 bases). The CDR3 has 16 amino acids. V was cut by 0 bases and J by 2 bases, with 10 bases left in between. CDR1 is SGHVS, CDR2 FNYEAQ, per germline. In nucleotides, the CDR3 is TGTGCCAGCAGCTTAGCCGGGGTCACCAACACCGGGGAGCTGTTTTTT. Translation gives CASSLAGVTNTGELFF.

The chain uses TRBV9 and TRBJ1-1, with a possible D match to TRBD1 (5 bases). Germline V gene lookup returns CDR1 SGDLS and CDR2 YYNGEE. The CDR3 runs to 15 residues. V lost 4 bases and J lost 1, with 14 bases in between. CDR3 nucleotide sequence: TGTGCCAGCAGCCCCGGGGGGGGAACGAACACTGAAGCTTTCTTT. This encodes CASSPGGGTNTEAFF.

The V and J genes are TRBV27 and TRBJ2-3; D gene ambiguous. Germline CDR1 reads MNHEY; CDR2 reads SMNVEV (reference sequence). V was shortened by 6 bases and J by 0 bases, with 10 bases between the two germline ends. The CDR3 is made up of 14 amino acids. CDR3 DNA: TGTGCCAGCAGATGGACGGCTAGCACAGATACGCAGTATTTT. Protein sequence: CASRWTASTDTQYF.

The chain joins TRBV7-9 to TRBJ1-1; no definite D call. This CDR3 has 12 residues. V gave up 5 bases and J gave up 7 bases, with 11 bases separating them. Germline V gives CDR1 SEHNR, CDR2 FQNEAQ (reference sequence). CDR3 in amino acids: CASSRPRVEAFF. The CDR3 bases are TGTGCCAGCAGCAGGCCCCGGGTTGAAGCTTTCTTT.

The V and J genes are TRBV7-6 and TRBJ2-7; D gene ambiguous. Per germline, CDR1 SGHVS and CDR2 FNYEAQ. V lost 6 bases to trimming and J lost 3 bases, with 15 bases between them. The CDR3 length is 14 residues. The CDR3 reads CASSSVGEFYEQYF. The DNA for the CDR3 is TGTGCCAGCAGTTCGGTCGGCGAATTCTACGAGCAGTACTTC.

The chain couples TRBV27 to TRBJ2-7; D not certain. V gave up 3 bases and J gave up 4 bases, with 13 bases separating them. CDR3 length equals 14 residues. The germline CDR1 and CDR2 sequences are MNHEY and SMNVEV (reference sequence). CDR3: CASSFRIYGYEQYV. The CDR3 DNA reads TGTGCCAGCAGTTTCAGGATCTACGGATACGAGCAGTACGTC.

This clonotype was seen at least ten times. The CDR3: CASSLTGAEAFF. CDR3 in DNA: TGTGCCAGCAGCTTGACAGGGGCCGAAGCTTTCTTT. The J gene is TRBJ1-1, the V gene TRBV7-9; 8 positions agree with TRBD1. Germline CDR1 and CDR2: SEHNR and FQNEAQ (reference sequence). This CDR3 contains 12 residues. V dropped 3 bases and J dropped 8; count of bases not matched to a gene: 2. Combining the CDR3 with reference TRBV7-9 and TRBJ1-1 gives the whole variable domain DTGVSQNPRHKITKRGQNVTFRCDPISEHNRLYWYRQTLGQGPEFLTYFQNEAQLEKSRLLSDRFSAERPKGSFSTLEIQRTEQGDSAMYLCASSLTGAEAFFGQGTRLTVV.

The chain carries TRBV5-6 and TRBJ2-1, with TRBD1 identical over 8 bases. With 4 bases clipped from V and 5 bases from J, the junction kept 8 bases outside the gene matches. This CDR3 region has 15 residues. The germline gives CDR1 SGHDT, CDR2 YYEEEE. In nucleotides, the CDR3 is TGTGCCAGCAGCCCCGAGACAGGGGAGGACAATGAGCAGTTCTTC. Translation gives CASSPETGEDNEQFF.

The table lists this clonotype with a few counts. The genes are TRBV9 and TRBJ1-1, with D uncertain. The CDR3 length is 16 residues. The V gene lost 3 bases and the J gene lost 5 bases, with 20 bases spanning the gap. Per the germline V gene, CDR1 is SGDLS and CDR2 is YYNGEE. CDR3 residues: CASSDSVRGRKTEAFF. As DNA, the CDR3 is TGTGCCAGCAGCGACTCAGTTCGAGGGCGGAAGACTGAAGCTTTCTTT.

This clonotype occurred a few times. The V and J genes are TRBV7-9 and TRBJ2-7; D may be TRBD2 (6 bases). V lost 4 bases and J lost 0, with 19 bases in between. CDR3 size: 17 residues. Germline V gene sequence: CDR1 SEHNR, CDR2 FQNEAQ (reference sequence). The CDR3 reads CASSSPAPGESSYEQYF. CDR3 coding DNA: TGTGCCAGCAGCTCGCCCGCCCCGGGGGAGAGCTCCTACGAGCAGTACTTC.

This clonotype has at least ten counts. The V gene is TRBV28, the J gene TRBJ2-3, with D possibly being TRBD1 (6 bases). Germline V gives CDR1 MDHEN, CDR2 SYDVKM. Trimming left V 4 bases short and J 0 bases short, with 8 bases between. The CDR3 has 14 amino acids. The chain's CDR3 is CASSSDSSTDTQYF. In DNA, the CDR3 is TGTGCCAGCAGTTCGGACAGTAGCACAGATACGCAGTATTTT.

The rearrangement links TRBV6-1 to TRBJ1-6, with D uncertain. The CDR3 is 15 amino acids. Per germline, CDR1 MNHNS and CDR2 SASEGT. Between the trimmed V and J ends, which lost 6 bases and 0 bases, there was a span of 9 bases. The CDR3 nucleotides are TGTGCCAGCAGGCTGGTTAGCTCCTATAATTCACCCCTCCACTTT. Protein product: CASRLVSSYNSPLHF.

CDR3 residues: CASSWTSGSDSYGYTF. Written as DNA, the CDR3 is TGTGCCAGCAGCTGGACCTCCGGTTCTGACTCTTATGGCTACACCTTC. The chain joins TRBV7-2 to TRBJ1-2, with no clear D. V shed 4 bases and J shed 5 bases, with 20 bases lying between them. There are 16 residues in the CDR3. Germline CDR1 SGHTA, CDR2 FQGNSA.

This clonotype was counted only a few times. The chain carries TRBV6-2 or TRBV6-3 and TRBJ1-2; D possibly corresponds to TRBD1 (5 bases). CDR3 length: 16 residues. The V gene lost 3 bases and the J gene lost 3 bases, with 17 bases spanning the gap. In germline, CDR1 is MNHEY, CDR2 SVGEGT. CDR3 nucleotide sequence: TGTGCCAGCAGTTATAGTTCGGACGGGGGAGACTATGGCTACACCTTC. The encoded protein is CASSYSSDGGDYGYTF.

This clonotype was found many times. The chain uses TRBV7-6 and TRBJ2-4; 12 nucleotides align to TRBD2. With V trimmed by 3 bases and J by 0 bases, 6 bases remained unmatched. Germline V gene sequence: CDR1 SGHVS, CDR2 FNYEAQ. The length of the CDR3 is 18 residues. In nucleotides, the CDR3 is TGTGCCAGCAGCTTCCTAGCGGGGGGGGATCTAGCCAAAAACATTCAGTACTTC. As protein: CASSFLAGGDLAKNIQYF.